The 15 T cell receptor beta chains below come from one sample, sequenced in a study of blood T cell repertoires in COVID-19. Data came from immunoSEQ multiplex PCR; TCRdb stores just in-frame clones and leaves some out. The repertoire holds around 400,000 clones, more than 70% seen once, with about 10% in the top ten. Specimen: peripheral blood. These receptors were taken from a woman between 25 and 40 years old with COVID-19, enrolled during active disease.

This chain joins TRBV29-1 and TRBJ1-1; D is perhaps TRBD1 (5 bases). V was shortened by 5 bases and J by 0 bases, with 16 bases between the two germline ends. CDR3 length: 15 residues. Per the germline V gene, CDR1 is SQVTM and CDR2 is ANQGSEA. CDR3 bases: TGCAGCGTTCTAAAAATGACAGTCTTGAACACTGAAGCTTTCTTT. This gives the protein CSVLKMTVLNTEAFF.

The chain couples TRBV28 to TRBJ1-1; possible D gene TRBD1, 5 bases. The CDR3 spans 15 residues. CDR1 is MDHEN, CDR2 SYDVKM, per germline. Trimming took 2 bases from V and 5 from J, leaving 15 bases between them. CDR3 loop: CASSLPQGGWTEAFF. Here the CDR3 DNA reads TGTGCCAGCAGTTTACCCCAGGGCGGTTGGACTGAAGCTTTCTTT.

In regard to this clone: One end of the junction fails to match germline, which may point to a read error. This sequence joins TRBV18 and TRBJ2-7, with 11 bases aligning to TRBD1. CDR3 length equals 17 residues. The germline CDR1 and CDR2 sequences are KGHSH and LQKENI. The CDR3 sequence is CASSSPLGQGASSEQYF. The CDR3 DNA follows: TGTGCCAGCTCATCACCATTAGGACAGGGGGCCTCCTCCGAGCAGTACTTC.

The J gene is TRBJ2-7, the V gene TRBV6-2 or TRBV6-3; 10 bases agree with TRBD2. Germline assignment: CDR1 MNHEY and CDR2 SVGEGT. This CDR3 has 13 residues. The J segment lost 4 bases and the V segment lost 8 bases, leaving 5 bases of the junction unmatched. The DNA for the CDR3 is TGTGCCAGCTGTTCGGGACTAGCGTACGAGCAGTACTTC. This encodes CASCSGLAYEQYF.

This chain joins TRBV30 and TRBJ1-1; a weak D match, TRBD1 (5 bases). The germline CDR1 and CDR2 sequences are GTSNPN and SVGIG (reference sequence). V gave up 7 bases and J gave up 11 bases, with 14 bases separating them. There are 10 residues in the CDR3. The CDR3 nucleotides are TGTGCCTCGGGGGGGTACAGGGCTTTCTTT. Translation: CASGGYRAFF.

The J gene is TRBJ2-1, the V gene TRBV28, with 11 bases identical to TRBD2. The CDR3 runs to 15 residues. Germline CDR1 MDHEN, CDR2 SYDVKM. V lost 4 bases to trimming and J lost 9 bases; unmatched junction nucleotides: 8. As DNA, the CDR3 is TGTGCCAGCAGTTCCTCATCGACTAGCGGGACTGAGCAGTTCTTC. Protein sequence: CASSSSSTSGTEQFF.

This chain links TRBV29-1 with TRBJ2-2; perhaps TRBD2 as D (5 bases). V lost 7 bases and J lost 7, with 22 bases in between. The CDR3 extends over 15 amino acids. CDR1 and CDR2 (germline): SQVTM, ANQGSEA. DNA for the CDR3: TGCAGCGGATACCGGACGGGAAGAACCGGCGGGGAGCTGTTTTTT. Translated, it gives CSGYRTGRTGGELFF.

This sequence joins TRBV7-9 and TRBJ2-7; TRBD2 matches 7 bases. There are 12 residues in the CDR3. CDR1 and CDR2 from the germline V gene are SEHNR and FQNEAQ (reference sequence). Trimming cost V 11 bases and J 5 bases; bases outside gene matches: 9. This CDR3 reads CAWEGGPDEQYF. The CDR3 coding sequence is TGTGCCTGGGAGGGAGGGCCGGACGAGCAGTACTTC. Full variable domain (rest looked up from reference TRBV7-9 and TRBJ2-7): DTGVSQNPRHKITKRGQNVTFRCDPISEHNRLYWYRQTLGQGPEFLTYFQNEAQLEKSRLLSDRFSAERPKGSFSTLEIQRTEQGDSAMYLCAWEGGPDEQYFGPGTRLTVT.

The V gene is TRBV7-9, the J gene TRBJ2-1, with TRBD2 identical over 13 bases. The CDR3 loop spans 16 amino acids. CDR1 and CDR2 (germline): SEHNR, FQNEAQ (reference sequence). J gave up 6 bases and V 1 base, and 3 bases lay outside the gene matches. The CDR3 DNA follows: TGTGCCAGCAGCTTAGGCGGACTAGCGGGAGCCAATGAGCAGTTCTTC. Translation: CASSLGGLAGANEQFF.

The rearrangement joins TRBV28 to TRBJ1-1; 7 bases are shared with TRBD1. V lost 4 bases, J lost 0 bases, and 8 bases stayed unmatched. CDR1 and CDR2 from the germline V gene are MDHEN and SYDVKM. This CDR3 region has 16 residues. CDR3 DNA: TGTGCCAGCAGTTCGTCAGGGGGAGGAATGAACACTGAAGCTTTCTTT. It is translated as CASSSSGGGMNTEAFF. The entire variable domain, with the rest obtained from reference TRBV28 and TRBJ1-1, is as follows: DVKVTQSSRYLVKRTGEKVFLECVQDMDHENMFWYRQDPGLGLRLIYFSYDVKMKEKGDIPEGYSVSREKKERFSLILESASTNQTSMYLCASSSSGGGMNTEAFFGQGTRLTVV.

Written as DNA, the CDR3 is TGTGCCAGCAGTTACGGGCCCACTAACTATGGCTACACCTTC. It is translated as CASSYGPTNYGYTF. The chain combines TRBV6-6 with TRBJ1-2, with no clear D. The germline V and J ends were trimmed by 2 bases and 0 bases, with 7 bases remaining between them. CDR3 length: 14 residues. The germline V gene encodes CDR1 MNHNY and CDR2 SVGAGI (reference sequence).

The chain is built from TRBV29-1 and TRBJ2-1, with TRBD2 matching over 9 bases. Per the germline V gene, CDR1 is SQVTM and CDR2 is ANQGSEA. The CDR3 runs 14 residues. The trim removed 4 bases at V and 7 bases at J, leaving 8 bases unmatched. This CDR3 is CSVGGASGTNEQFF. The CDR3, as DNA: TGCAGCGTTGGAGGGGCTAGCGGGACTAATGAGCAGTTCTTC.

J is TRBJ2-7 and V is TRBV30; 12 nucleotides agree with TRBD2. Germline V CDR1 and CDR2: GTSNPN, SVGIG (reference sequence). The V gene end was trimmed by 2 bases and the J gene end by 2 bases; junction bases not matched to a gene: 1. This CDR3 comprises 14 residues. The CDR3 DNA is TGTGCCTGGAGTCCTAGCGGGAGGGCCTACGAGCAGTACTTC. As protein: CAWSPSGRAYEQYF.

This clone was seen more than once but under ten times. This chain uses TRBV5-1 with TRBJ1-1; tentatively, D is TRBD1 (5 bases). Germline values: CDR1 SGHRS, CDR2 YFSETQ. Trimming took 4 bases from V and 1 from J, leaving 11 bases between them. CDR3 length equals 14 residues. The chain's CDR3 is CASSPDTGNTEAFF. The CDR3 region has the DNA TGCGCCAGCAGCCCGGACACAGGGAACACTGAAGCTTTCTTT.

The V gene is TRBV5-6, the J gene TRBJ1-2; possibly TRBD1 for D (5 bases). The CDR3 has 13 amino acids. V was pared by 0 bases and J by 4 bases, with 7 bases between. The germline V gene has CDR1 SGHDT and CDR2 YYEEEE. The CDR3 DNA follows: TGTGCCAGCAGCTTGGGGGGCATCTATGGCTACACCTTC. Encoded protein: CASSLGGIYGYTF. Full variable domain (outside the CDR3, taken from reference TRBV5-6 and TRBJ1-2): DAGVTQSPTHLIKTRGQQVTLRCSPKSGHDTVSWYQQALGQGPQFIFQYYEEEERQRGNFPDRFSGHQFPNYSSELNVNALLLGDSALYLCASSLGGIYGYTFGSGTRLTVV.